This paragraph reports one T cell receptor beta chain. The PCR employed 60 Vbeta primers together with 13 Jbeta primers. Clones were read by immunoSEQ multiplex PCR, and TCRdb kept only the in-frame ones, dropping some. The top ten hold around 5.2% of the sample, which has around 100,000 clones, almost 85% seen once. V lost 6 bases and J 2 bases, leaving 13 bases between the germline ends. CDR1 and CDR2 (germline): SEHNR, FQNEAQ (reference sequence). The CDR3 runs to 14 residues. This sample stems from a study of cytomegalovirus exposure and HLA in healthy donors. The TCR originated in a woman under 30 in good health and CMV-seropositive. Sequenced material: PBMCs. The chain carries TRBV7-9 and TRBJ1-1; the D is unclear. CDR3 coding DNA: TGTGCCAGCAGTTCTTACCGGGATAACACTGAAGCTTTCTTT. Protein sequence: CASSSYRDNTEAFF.